Below are 10 T cell receptor beta chains sequenced from a single sample in a study of blood T cell repertoires in COVID-19. The data were produced by immunoSEQ multiplex PCR, yet TCRdb's version contains in-frame clones alone and is incomplete. The sample has 160,000 or so clones; roughly four fifths are singletons. The sample taken for sequencing was peripheral blood. All receptors come from a human donor in a cohort sampled during active COVID-19.

V is TRBV18 and J is TRBJ1-2; 9 nucleotides align to TRBD1. This CDR3 is built from 14 residues. The germline gives CDR1 KGHSH, CDR2 LQKENI. The trim removed 6 bases at V and 6 bases at J, leaving 8 bases unmatched. The CDR3 sequence: CASSPNRGPHGYTF. DNA of the CDR3: TGTGCCAGCTCTCCCAACAGGGGGCCGCATGGCTACACCTTC.

This clone has only a few counts. The chain uses TRBV7-3 and TRBJ2-3; D perhaps matches TRBD2 (5 bases). The CDR3 runs to 14 residues. Germline V CDR1 and CDR2: SGHTA, FQGTGA. The V end lost 7 bases, the J end lost 3 bases, and 14 bases lay between the germline ends. CDR3 residues: CASTVGLGTDTQYF. The CDR3, as DNA: TGTGCCAGCACCGTCGGACTGGGAACAGATACGCAGTATTTT. The variable domain in full, with the rest retrieved from reference TRBV7-3 and TRBJ2-3, is GAGVSQTPSNKVTEKGKYVELRCDPISGHTALYWYRQSLGQGPEFLIYFQGTGAADDSGLPNDRFFAVRPEGSVSTLKIQRTERGDSAVYLCASTVGLGTDTQYFGPGTRLTVL.

The chain joins TRBV4-1 to TRBJ1-2, with D perhaps matching TRBD1 (6 bases). Trimming took 1 base from V and 4 from J, leaving 13 bases between them. Looked up from germline, CDR1 is MGHRA and CDR2 is YSYEKL. The CDR3 is 15 amino acids. In DNA form, the CDR3 reads TGCGCCAGCAGCCAAGGGACGGGGGGCGGCTATGGCTACACCTTC. This sequence encodes CASSQGTGGGYGYTF.

This clone was counted a few times. This rearrangement joins TRBV30 to TRBJ2-7; D is unclear. The length of the CDR3 is 12 residues. Germline V gives CDR1 GTSNPN, CDR2 SVGIG (reference sequence). V was shortened by 3 bases and J by 2 bases, with 8 bases between the two germline ends. The CDR3 protein is CAWRLTAYEQYF. The DNA for the CDR3 is TGTGCCTGGAGACTTACAGCCTACGAGCAGTACTTC. Filled out from reference TRBV30 and TRBJ2-7, the complete variable domain reads SQTIHQWPATLVQPVGSPLSLECTVEGTSNPNLYWYRQAAGRGLQLLFYSVGIGQISSEVPQNLSASRPQDRQFILSSKKLLLSDSGFYLCAWRLTAYEQYFGPGTRLTVT.

V and J are TRBV6-2 or TRBV6-3 and TRBJ2-7; D is possibly TRBD2 (5 bases). V was pared by 5 bases and J by 7 bases, with 15 bases between. The CDR3 loop spans 13 amino acids. Germline V lookup: CDR1 MNHEY, CDR2 SVGEGT. The CDR3 reads CASSPGRPGEQYF. In DNA form, the CDR3 reads TGTGCCAGCAGTCCGGGTCGGCCGGGGGAGCAGTACTTC.

The sample holds one count of this clone. The V gene is TRBV5-6, the J gene TRBJ1-3; no reliable D call. Germline CDR1 is SGHDT and CDR2 is YYEEEE. The V gene lost 0 bases and the J gene lost 0 bases, with 4 bases spanning the gap. This CDR3 has 14 residues. Written as DNA, the CDR3 is TGTGCCAGCAGCTTGGGGAGCTCTGGAAACACCATATATTTT. As protein: CASSLGSSGNTIYF.

The J gene is TRBJ2-7, the V gene TRBV11-3, with TRBD2 matching over 9 bases. Germline lookup yields CDR1 SGHNT and CDR2 YENEEA. Germline trimming cut 11 bases from V and 3 bases from J; bases unmatched to any gene: 5. CDR3 length: 12 residues. The CDR3 reads CAGSGRGYEQYF. The DNA of the CDR3 is TGTGCCGGTAGCGGGAGAGGCTACGAGCAGTACTTC.

The chain combines TRBV19 with TRBJ1-1; 9 nucleotides line up with TRBD1. Germline loops: CDR1 LNHDA, CDR2 SQIVND (reference sequence). The CDR3 has 17 amino acids. V was clipped by 7 bases and J by 5 bases; unmatched bases: 17. CDR3 region: CASTLGPGQGRETEAFF. DNA of the CDR3: TGTGCCAGTACCTTGGGACCGGGACAGGGTAGAGAGACTGAAGCTTTCTTT.

The chain uses TRBV25-1 and TRBJ1-2; 8 bases match TRBD1. The CDR3 totals 14 residues. Trimming removed 5 bases from V and 1 base from J; junction bases left unmatched: 3. CDR1 and CDR2 (germline): MGHDK, SYGVNS. The CDR3 region is CASSWTGYNYGYTF. In nucleotides, the CDR3 is TGTGCCAGCAGTTGGACAGGGTATAACTATGGCTACACCTTC.

The chain couples TRBV19 to TRBJ2-2; D gene unclear. Germline V gene lookup returns CDR1 LNHDA and CDR2 SQIVND (reference sequence). CDR3 size: 14 residues. The germline V and J ends were trimmed by 3 bases and 1 base, with 6 bases remaining between them. CDR3 coding DNA: TGTGCCAGTAGTATTGTCTTGAACACCGGGGAGCTGTTTTTT. Amino acids: CASSIVLNTGELFF.